The 15 T cell receptor beta chains in this list originate from one sample, sequenced in a study of blood T cell repertoires in COVID-19. The method was immunoSEQ multiplex PCR; TCRdb's version includes in-frame clones alone and lacks a portion of them. Of about 75,000 clones listed, around 74% were seen once; the top ten hold 5.4%. What was sequenced was peripheral blood. Receptors originate from an elderly woman with active or convalescent COVID-19.

The gene calls are TRBV12-5 and TRBJ2-2, with 7 nucleotides matching TRBD1. The germline gives CDR1 LGHNT, CDR2 FRNRAP. Unmatched junction bases numbered 4, after V lost 2 bases and J lost 10 bases. The CDR3 totals 13 residues. CDR3 loop: CASGLITGVELFF. The CDR3 DNA reads TGTGCTAGTGGTTTGATAACAGGGGTGGAGCTGTTTTTT.

This clone was counted between two and nine times. V is TRBV21-1 and J is TRBJ2-4; the table names TRBD2, a call not compared with the DNA. TRBV21-1 is deemed a pseudogene. This CDR3 has 16 residues. CDR3 nucleotides: TGTGCCAGCAGCAAAGGAAGTGGAGGGAAGTGTAACATTCAGTACTTC. It translates to CASSKGSGGKCNIQYF.

This chain joins TRBV5-1 and TRBJ2-5; D possibly corresponds to TRBD1 (5 bases). The CDR3 loop spans 14 amino acids. Per germline, CDR1 SGHRS and CDR2 YFSETQ. Trimming left V 1 base short and J 5 bases short, with 12 bases between. The CDR3 is CASSLKIRDETQYF. The CDR3 DNA is TGCGCCAGCAGCTTGAAGATCAGGGATGAGACCCAGTACTTC.

The chain couples TRBV7-2 to TRBJ1-3; TRBD1 might be the D (5 bases). In germline, CDR1 is SGHTA, CDR2 FQGNSA. Trimming took 5 bases from V and 8 from J, leaving 16 bases between them. This CDR3 has 14 amino acids. The CDR3 is CASSLSGTVDTIYF. The DNA for the CDR3 is TGTGCCAGCAGCCTATCCGGGACTGTAGACACCATATATTTT.

The V and J genes are TRBV19 and TRBJ2-3; TRBD2 matches 13 bases. J was trimmed by 0 bases and V by 5 bases; bases with no gene match: 8. Germline CDR1 reads LNHDA; CDR2 reads SQIVND (reference sequence). This CDR3 comprises 18 residues. The CDR3 sequence: CASSVGTSGKTSTDTQYF. The CDR3 coding sequence is TGTGCCAGTAGTGTTGGGACTAGCGGGAAGACTAGCACAGATACGCAGTATTTT.

The V gene is TRBV28, the J gene TRBJ2-1; 8 bases agree with TRBD2. The CDR3 is 17 residues long. The germline CDR1 and CDR2 sequences are MDHEN and SYDVKM. V gave up 3 bases and J gave up 0 bases; unmatched junction bases: 7. CDR3 sequence (DNA): TGTGCCAGCAGTTTTCTCATAGCGGGATTCTCCTACAATGAGCAGTTCTTC. Residues: CASSFLIAGFSYNEQFF.

Only one count was recorded for this clone. CDR3 sequence reads: CASSFSGGSYNEQFF. The CDR3 DNA is TGTGCCAGCAGCTTTAGTGGCGGTTCCTACAATGAGCAGTTCTTC. The chain uses TRBV11-1 and TRBJ2-1; unclear D gene. Germline values: CDR1 SGHAT, CDR2 FQDESV (reference sequence). The V gene lost 3 bases and the J gene lost 1 base, with 10 bases spanning the gap. The CDR3 covers 15 residues.

This chain uses TRBV19 with TRBJ2-7; 8 nucleotides line up with TRBD2. This CDR3 has 15 residues. Germline values: CDR1 LNHDA, CDR2 SQIVND (reference sequence). The V and J ends lost 5 bases and 5 bases, in that order; junction bases with no gene match: 11. CDR3 sequence: CASSPTAGVTHEQYF. CDR3 coding DNA: TGTGCCAGTAGTCCCACAGCGGGAGTAACGCACGAGCAGTACTTC.

The gene calls are TRBV4-3 and TRBJ2-7, with 7 positions matching TRBD1. The CDR3 extends over 16 amino acids. V shed 1 base, J shed 6 bases, and the junction held 12 bases outside the gene matches. Germline CDR1 is LGHNA and CDR2 is YSLEER. The CDR3: CASSQVFRTGPGEQYF. DNA of the CDR3: TGCGCCAGCAGCCAAGTATTTAGGACAGGCCCCGGCGAGCAGTACTTC.

This rearrangement joins TRBV18 to TRBJ1-2, with D uncertain. Germline lookup yields CDR1 KGHSH and CDR2 LQKENI. The CDR3 consists of 13 residues. Deletions cut 0 bases from V and 5 bases from J, with 7 bases between. CDR3 region: CASSPPEAYGYTF. For the CDR3, the DNA is TGTGCCAGCTCACCACCGGAGGCTTATGGCTACACCTTC.

This chain joins TRBV6-5 and TRBJ2-7, with D perhaps matching TRBD2 (6 bases). Trimming took 4 bases from V and 0 from J, leaving 10 bases between them. The CDR3 consists of 14 residues. The germline CDR1 and CDR2 sequences are MNHEY and SVGAGI. The CDR3: CASSSSRDSYEQYF. The CDR3 DNA reads as TGTGCCAGCAGTTCGTCGCGGGACTCCTACGAGCAGTACTTC.

The rearrangement uses TRBV18 and TRBJ2-1; possibly TRBD1 for D (6 bases). CDR1 and CDR2 (germline): KGHSH, LQKENI. This CDR3 is built from 16 residues. Trimming removed 2 bases from V and 8 bases from J, with 19 bases in between. CDR3 in DNA: TGTGCCAGCTCACCAAAAATTACGGACAGCCTACATGAGCAGTTCTTC. Protein product: CASSPKITDSLHEQFF.

The genes are TRBV6-5 and TRBJ1-1; 7 bases line up with TRBD1. The CDR3 is 14 amino acids. Germline CDR1 MNHEY, CDR2 SVGAGI. Germline trimming cut 6 bases from V and 6 bases from J; bases unmatched to any gene: 10. CDR3 in DNA: TGTGCCAGCAGCACCTGGGACAGATCGCCTGAAGCTTTCTTT. Translated, it gives CASSTWDRSPEAFF.

This chain uses TRBV25-1 with TRBJ2-1; tentative D call: TRBD1 (5 bases). There are 14 residues in the CDR3. Trimming stripped 4 bases from V and 4 bases from J, with 11 bases between. Looked up from germline, CDR1 is MGHDK and CDR2 is SYGVNS. The CDR3 region has the DNA TGTGCCAGCAGTGGAGCCCAGGGATACAATGAGCAGTTCTTC. Amino acids: CASSGAQGYNEQFF.

The rearrangement links TRBV7-9 to TRBJ2-2, with no clear D. CDR1 is SEHNR, CDR2 FQNEAQ, per germline (reference sequence). The V and J ends lost 3 bases and 9 bases respectively, with 11 bases between them. The CDR3 loop spans 13 amino acids. This chain's CDR3 is CASSFGQARELFF. CDR3 sequence (DNA): TGTGCCAGCAGCTTTGGTCAAGCCAGGGAGCTGTTTTTT.